A selection of T cell receptor beta chains follows, all from one sample in a study of OX40 agonist ivuxolimab in advanced cancers. Using immunoSEQ multiplex PCR, the repertoire was profiled, and TCRdb retains in-frame clones only, with some absent. The top ten clones hold roughly 2% of a sample with roughly 60,000 clones, nearly 85% of them seen once. This specimen consisted of CD4+ or CD8+ T cells sorted from blood, obtained in a trial of the OX40 agonist ivuxolimab. All receptors derive from an adult with an advanced solid tumor such as melanoma, head and neck, liver or kidney cancer. Both conserved end residues are part of each CDR3. A D gene is named only where the DNA matches it firmly. For some rows the clone size is stated as once, few or many, or as a class when expanded; others skip it.

cdr3_aa | cdr3_nt | clone_size | v_call | cdr3_length | j_call | d_call
CSVRDDEDEQYF | TGCAGCGTTCGTGACGATGAAGACGAGCAGTACTTC | . | TRBV29-1 | 12 | TRBJ2-7 | .
CASSFLNEQFF | TGTGCCAGCAGCTTCTTAAATGAGCAGTTCTTC | . | TRBV5-6 | 11 | TRBJ2-1 | .
CASSPWAGVAGGSNTGELFF | TGTGCCAGTAGCCCCTGGGCGGGGGTAGCGGGAGGTTCGAACACCGGGGAGCTGTTTTTT | once | TRBV19 | 20 | TRBJ2-2 | TRBD2
CASSPLTGDPEAFF | TGTGCCAGCTCACCACTGACAGGGGATCCTGAAGCTTTCTTT | . | TRBV18 | 14 | TRBJ1-1 | TRBD1
CASSTGGGGAYEQYF | TGTGCCAGCAGTACCGGTGGGGGGGGAGCCTACGAGCAGTACTTC | . | TRBV6-6 | 15 | TRBJ2-7 | TRBD2
CASGLETSAPGNEQFF | TGTGCTAGTGGTTTGGAGACTAGCGCCCCTGGGAATGAGCAGTTCTTC | . | TRBV12-5 | 16 | TRBJ2-1 | TRBD2
CASINYEQYF | TGTGCCAGTATCAACTACGAGCAGTACTTC | . | TRBV19 | 10 | TRBJ2-7 | .
CSAKGVEKLFF | TGCAGTGCTAAGGGCGTTGAAAAACTGTTTTTT | . | TRBV20-1 | 11 | TRBJ1-4 | .
CASSLETQYF | TGTGCCAGCAGCTTAGAGACCCAGTACTTC | . | TRBV7-9 | 10 | TRBJ2-5 | .
CASRDGNTEAFF | TGTGCCAGCAGGGACGGGAACACTGAAGCTTTCTTT | . | TRBV6-6 | 12 | TRBJ1-1 | .
CASSQSDTRQGGGNTIYF | TGTGCCAGCTCACAATCCGACACGAGACAGGGCGGTGGAAACACCATATATTTT | . | TRBV18 | 18 | TRBJ1-3 | TRBD1
CASSQVEWAPSTTEAFF | TGCGCCAGCAGCCAGGTGGAATGGGCGCCCTCGACGACTGAAGCTTTCTTT | . | TRBV5-1 | 17 | TRBJ1-1 | .
CASSLGTGFGNTIYF | TGCGCCAGCAGCTTGGGGACAGGGTTTGGAAACACCATATATTTT | . | TRBV5-1 | 15 | TRBJ1-3 | TRBD1